This TCR beta chain derives from a study of T cell repertoires in cytomegalovirus infection. TCRdb re-analysed the reads in MiXCR, keeping a single row per CDR3 protein. The data hold 740,000 or so distinct CDR3 sequences, with roughly a third observed a single time. This clonotype has more than one count but fewer than ten. The receptor comes from a human donor in good health (CMV status not recorded). Some clones in this sample may be carry-over from other donors' samples. Sequenced sample: PBMCs.

The CDR3: CASSFPGTRGGGELFF. Here the CDR3 DNA reads TGTGCCAGCAGTTTCCCCGGGACCAGAGGAGGCGGGGAGCTGTTTTTT. The V and J genes are TRBV12-3 or TRBV12-4 and TRBJ2-2, with D perhaps matching TRBD1 or TRBD2 (5 bases each). This CDR3 contains 16 residues. Trimming removed 3 bases from V and 7 bases from J, with 18 bases in between.